This is a list of T cell receptor beta chains from one sample in a study of CD8+ T cells in alopecia areata. Generated by immunoSEQ multiplex PCR, the TCRdb table keeps only in-frame clones and is missing some. In the table there are 95,000 to 110,000 clones, approximately 90% of which are singletons. The material was CD8+ T cells sorted from blood, obtained at approximately week 31, from a patient treated with tofacitinib. The receptors shown here come from a human donor with alopecia areata. CDR3s include the opening cysteine and the closing phenylalanine or tryptophan.

TRBJ2-3 TRBV9 CASSVGDLRAQYF
TRBJ1-3 TRBV7-9 CASSFTQGDDTIYF
TRBJ2-3 TRBV29-1 CSVEKSLVGGLLTDTQYF
TRBJ1-4 TRBV9 CASSVGTGGTNEKLFF
TRBJ2-3 TRBV5-4 CANRDASTDTQYF
TRBJ2-7 TRBV27 CASSPAGTSGSSNEQYF
TRBJ1-2 TRBV27 CASSSHADRAPNYGYTF
TRBJ2-7 TRBV5-1 CASSLGYYEQYF
TRBJ1-2 TRBV4-2 CASSSEPGQFQLGYTF
TRBJ1-1 TRBV5-1 CASSLGDRGDTEAFF
TRBJ2-7 TRBV28 CASIHRPTTVASYEQYF
TRBJ1-1 TRBV27 CASSLYVGVTEAFF
TRBJ2-7 TRBV4-1 CASSQVGEEGWQYF
TRBJ2-1 TRBV9 CASSAEQGSHEQFF
TRBJ2-7 TRBV9 CASSPTSGSSYEQYF
TRBJ2-7 TRBV14 CASSLPGAAYYEQYF
TRBJ1-5 TRBV7-8 CASSLLGSDYSNQPQHF
TRBJ2-2 TRBV5-4 CASSLGDSGSRFTGELFF
TRBJ2-3 TRBV28 CASSLSTLSTDTQYF
TRBJ2-1 TRBV7-9 CASSLSGSSSYNEQFF
TRBJ1-5 TRBV7-9 CASSFAAQGSNQPQHF
TRBJ2-1 TRBV4-1 CASSPLQGNEQFF
TRBJ2-7 TRBV7-8 CASSSIAGGTYEQYF
TRBJ1-2 TRBV27 CASSFDRGGFYGYTF
TRBJ2-7 TRBV10-2 CASSGPGTGPLSYEQYF
TRBJ1-1 TRBV30 CAWTSRPGQGLNTEAFF
TRBJ2-7 TRBV5-6 CASSLGQSYEQYF
NA TRBV4-1 CASSQGAGASSYEQYF
TRBJ2-7 TRBV30 CAWSFDRGYEQYF
TRBJ1-5 TRBV25-1 CASSAGFSNQPQHF
TRBJ2-1 TRBV20-1 CSARTSGTQFF
TRBJ2-1 TRBV27 CASSASNSNEQFF
TRBJ1-1 TRBV7-9 CASSLGNVGTFF
TRBJ2-7 TRBV27 CASSLLGGLSYEQYF
TRBJ1-2 TRBV6-1 CASSDPYLLDKLSGYTF
TRBJ1-2 TRBV27 CASTLRPDYGYTF
TRBJ2-2 TRBV5-5 CASSHGPAPNTGELFF
TRBJ2-1 TRBV10-3 CAISDGLADYNEQFF
TRBJ1-1 TRBV7-9 CASSYASQGRAEAFF
TRBJ2-2 TRBV29-1 CSAERENTGELFF
TRBJ2-5 TRBV2 CARRLQETQYF
TRBJ1-2 TRBV9 CASTRGPRYTF
TRBJ2-7 TRBV25-1 CASPSAAGMLAYEQYF
TRBJ1-1 TRBV15 CAISRGGTGNTEAFF
TRBJ2-7 TRBV2 CASSEELVGGNYEQYF
TRBJ2-3 TRBV7-9 CASNRVGEDTQYF
TRBJ1-3 TRBV7-9 CASRSAQGQNTIYF
TRBJ1-1 TRBV19 CASSISMNTEAFF
TRBJ2-3 TRBV5-4 CASSLDNTDTQYF
TRBJ1-1 TRBV5-1 CASSLDAWGTEAFF
TRBJ2-5 TRBV7-9 CASSPVRGETQYF
TRBJ2-7 TRBV12-5 CASGLVGLASYEQYF
TRBJ2-7 TRBV27 CASSFGFNSHSYEQYF
TRBJ1-5 TRBV10-2 CASRVQGGDGNQPQHF